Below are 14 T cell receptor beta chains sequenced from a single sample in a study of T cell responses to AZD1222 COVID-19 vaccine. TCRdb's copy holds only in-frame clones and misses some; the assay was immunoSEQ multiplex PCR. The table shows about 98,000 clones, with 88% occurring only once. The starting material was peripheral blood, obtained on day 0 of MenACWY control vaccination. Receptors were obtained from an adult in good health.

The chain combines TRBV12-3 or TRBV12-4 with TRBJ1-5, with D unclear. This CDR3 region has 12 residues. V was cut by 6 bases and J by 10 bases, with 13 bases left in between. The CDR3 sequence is CASSPVKYPQHF. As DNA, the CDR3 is TGTGCCAGCAGCCCTGTCAAGTACCCCCAGCATTTT.

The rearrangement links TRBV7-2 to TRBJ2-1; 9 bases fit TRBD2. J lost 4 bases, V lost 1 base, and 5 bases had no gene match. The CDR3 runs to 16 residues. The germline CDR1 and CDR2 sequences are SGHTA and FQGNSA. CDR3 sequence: CASSLVAGGPYNEQFF. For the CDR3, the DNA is TGTGCCAGCAGCTTAGTTGCGGGGGGGCCTTACAATGAGCAGTTCTTC.

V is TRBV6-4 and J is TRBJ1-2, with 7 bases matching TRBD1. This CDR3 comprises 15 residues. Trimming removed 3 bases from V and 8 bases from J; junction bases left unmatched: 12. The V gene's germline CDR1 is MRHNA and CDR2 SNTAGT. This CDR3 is CASSESPGTAGGYTF. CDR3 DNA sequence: TGTGCCAGCAGTGAGTCCCCGGGGACAGCGGGCGGCTACACCTTC.

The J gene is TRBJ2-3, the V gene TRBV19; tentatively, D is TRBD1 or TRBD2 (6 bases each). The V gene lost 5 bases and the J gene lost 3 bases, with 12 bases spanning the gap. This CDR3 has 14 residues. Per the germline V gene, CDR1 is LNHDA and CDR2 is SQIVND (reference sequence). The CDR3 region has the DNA TGTGCCAGTAGTCCCGGGGGCCGGACAGATACGCAGTATTTT. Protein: CASSPGGRTDTQYF.

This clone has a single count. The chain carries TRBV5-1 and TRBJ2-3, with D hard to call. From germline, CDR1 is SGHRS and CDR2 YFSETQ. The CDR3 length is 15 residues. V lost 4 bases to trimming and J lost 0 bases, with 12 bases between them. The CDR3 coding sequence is TGCGCCAGCAGCCCCTCTGACCCTAGCACAGATACGCAGTATTTT. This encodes CASSPSDPSTDTQYF.

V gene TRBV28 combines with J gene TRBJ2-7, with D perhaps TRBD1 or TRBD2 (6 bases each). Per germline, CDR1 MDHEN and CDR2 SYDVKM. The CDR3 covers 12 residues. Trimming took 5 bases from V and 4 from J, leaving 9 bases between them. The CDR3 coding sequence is TGTGCCAGCAGTAGGGGGGTGTACGAGCAGTACTTC. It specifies CASSRGVYEQYF.

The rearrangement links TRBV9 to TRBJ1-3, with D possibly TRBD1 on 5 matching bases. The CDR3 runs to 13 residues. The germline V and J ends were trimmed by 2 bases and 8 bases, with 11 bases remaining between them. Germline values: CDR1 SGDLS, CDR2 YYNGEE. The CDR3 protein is CASSVVQGDTIYF. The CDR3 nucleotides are TGTGCCAGCAGCGTGGTCCAAGGGGACACCATATATTTT.

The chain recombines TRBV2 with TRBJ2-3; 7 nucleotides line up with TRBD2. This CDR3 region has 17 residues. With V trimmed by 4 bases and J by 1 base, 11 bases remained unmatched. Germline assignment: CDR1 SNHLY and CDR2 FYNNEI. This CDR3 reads CASSGYLGGGRTDTQYF. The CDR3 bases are TGTGCCAGCAGTGGGTATCTTGGCGGGGGACGCACAGATACGCAGTATTTT.

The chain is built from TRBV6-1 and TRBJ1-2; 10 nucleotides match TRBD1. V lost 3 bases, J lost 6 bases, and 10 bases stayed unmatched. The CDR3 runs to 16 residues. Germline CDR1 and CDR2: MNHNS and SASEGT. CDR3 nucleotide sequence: TGTGCCAGCAGTGATCCGGGACAGGGGAAGGGAGATGGCTACACCTTC. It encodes CASSDPGQGKGDGYTF.

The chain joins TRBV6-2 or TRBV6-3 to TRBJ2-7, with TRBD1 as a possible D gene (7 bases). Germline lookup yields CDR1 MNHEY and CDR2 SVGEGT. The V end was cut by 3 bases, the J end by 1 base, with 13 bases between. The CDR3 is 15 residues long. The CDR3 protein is CASSYGGGISYEQYF. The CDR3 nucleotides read TGTGCCAGCAGTTATGGAGGGGGCATATCCTACGAGCAGTACTTC.

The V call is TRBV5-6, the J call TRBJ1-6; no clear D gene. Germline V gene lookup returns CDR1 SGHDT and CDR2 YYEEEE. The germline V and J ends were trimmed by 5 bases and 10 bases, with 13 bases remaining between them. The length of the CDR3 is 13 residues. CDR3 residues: CASSGVAGSPLHF. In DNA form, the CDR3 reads TGTGCCAGCAGTGGGGTAGCTGGGTCACCCCTCCACTTT.

In nucleotides, the CDR3 is TGTGCCAGCAGCCCCGTCCCGGGACTAGCGGGGGGTCAAGAGACCCAGTACTTC. It codes for CASSPVPGLAGGQETQYF. The rearrangement joins TRBV5-6 to TRBJ2-5, with TRBD2 matching over 15 bases. The CDR3 is 18 residues long. The trim removed 4 bases at V and 2 bases at J, leaving 9 bases unmatched. CDR1 is SGHDT, CDR2 YYEEEE, per germline.

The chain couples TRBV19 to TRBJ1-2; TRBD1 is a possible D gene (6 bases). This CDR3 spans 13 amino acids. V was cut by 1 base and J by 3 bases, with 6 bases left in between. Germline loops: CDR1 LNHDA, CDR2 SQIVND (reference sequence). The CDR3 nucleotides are TGTGCCAGTAGTATAGCAGGGGACTATGGCTACACCTTC. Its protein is CASSIAGDYGYTF.

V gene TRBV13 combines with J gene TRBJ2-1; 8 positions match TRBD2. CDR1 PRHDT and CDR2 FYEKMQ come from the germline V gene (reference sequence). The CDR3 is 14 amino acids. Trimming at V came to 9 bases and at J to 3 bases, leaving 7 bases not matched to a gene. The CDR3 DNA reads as TGTGCCAGTGCTCTAGCGGGTATCTACAATGAGCAGTTCTTC. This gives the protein CASALAGIYNEQFF.